Below, 3 T cell receptor beta chains from the same sample are listed, as sequenced in a study of shared clonotypes between healthy human individuals. TCRdb keeps only in-frame clones here, not all; method: immunoSEQ multiplex PCR. Of under 850,000 clones listed, approximately 72% were seen once; the top ten hold under 2%. Sequenced: memory CD4+ T cells sorted from blood. Stated subset: CD45RA-negative fraction. These receptors came from a woman aged 25 to 39 in good health.

This chain connects TRBV28 to TRBJ2-3; 8 bases fit TRBD2. Germline V gives CDR1 MDHEN, CDR2 SYDVKM. This CDR3 contains 15 residues. The V and J ends lost 6 bases and 3 bases, in that order; junction bases with no gene match: 8. The CDR3 protein is CASSPSGSSTDTQYF. CDR3 DNA sequence: TGTGCCAGCAGCCCCAGCGGGAGCTCGACAGATACGCAGTATTTT.

CDR3 coding DNA: TGCGCCAGCAGCCAAGTTGGTGGCACTGGAAACACCATATATTTT. It is translated as CASSQVGGTGNTIYF. The chain recombines TRBV4-1 with TRBJ1-3; no clear D. The CDR3 loop spans 15 amino acids. V gave up 1 base and J gave up 2 bases, with 9 bases separating them. Germline lookup yields CDR1 MGHRA and CDR2 YSYEKL.

This chain uses TRBV6-1 with TRBJ1-2, with TRBD1 as a possible D gene (5 bases). Trimming shortened V by 4 bases and J by 4 bases, and 19 bases separated the two germline ends. The germline gives CDR1 MNHNS, CDR2 SASEGT. This CDR3 has 16 residues. The CDR3 coding sequence is TGTGCCAGCAGTGCGTTGATAGGGACCGGGAGCTATGGCTACACCTTC. It yields the protein CASSALIGTGSYGYTF.